These 25 T cell receptor beta chains came from one sample sequenced in a study of identical twins. From the 5' RACE reads, TCRdb called clonotypes with MiXCR, one entry per CDR3 protein. The sample holds around 1.7 million distinct CDR3 sequences, 25% to 35% seen once. The sample was cord blood. Receptors were obtained from a newborn girl in good health.

This clonotype has just a few counts. The genes are TRBV10-3 and TRBJ1-1; 7 bases map to TRBD1. Germline CDR1 and CDR2: ENHRY and SYGVKD. J gave up 4 bases and V 7 bases, and 6 bases lay outside the gene matches. The CDR3 has 13 amino acids. The CDR3 loop reads CAITTGLATEAFF. CDR3 in DNA: TGTGCCATCACGACAGGGCTGGCCACTGAAGCTTTCTTT.

This clonotype was seen more than once but under ten times. The rearrangement links TRBV28 to TRBJ2-3; D gene ambiguous. Trimming took off 6 bases at V and 4 bases at J, with 20 bases between the two ends. The CDR3 is 16 amino acids. Germline V gene sequence: CDR1 MDHEN, CDR2 SYDVKM. The CDR3 nucleotides are TGTGCCAGCAGCCCGAGGCCCCTCTGGTGGTCAGATACGCAGTATTTT. Protein product: CASSPRPLWWSDTQYF.

This chain joins TRBV12-3 or TRBV12-4 and TRBJ2-5; no firm D call. The end of the DNA fits TRBJ2-7 better, so the J call may be wrong. CDR3 length: 14 amino acids. The DNA for the CDR3 is TGTGCCAGCCGCCCCCGGCAGGCCTACTACGAGCAGTACTTC. Amino acids: CASRPRQAYYEQYF.

The count of this clonotype is one. The chain employs TRBV5-5 and TRBJ1-4, with TRBD1 identical over 10 bases. The CDR3 consists of 15 residues. Germline trimming cut 4 bases from V and 7 bases from J; bases unmatched to any gene: 7. Germline V CDR1 and CDR2: SGHKS, YYEKEE (reference sequence). The CDR3 nucleotides read TGTGCCAGCAGCCCTGGACAGGGGGTTGGTGAAAAACTGTTTTTT. Translated, it gives CASSPGQGVGEKLFF.

The chain has TRBV30 and TRBJ1-2; 8 nucleotides agree with TRBD1. This CDR3 has 12 amino acids. V was pared by 2 bases and J by 5 bases, with 1 base of the junction left unmatched. Germline values: CDR1 GTSNPN, CDR2 SVGIG (reference sequence). The CDR3 here is CAWSQGAYGYTF. The CDR3 DNA follows: TGTGCCTGGAGTCAGGGGGCGTATGGCTACACCTTC.

Only a few counts were recorded for this clonotype. This chain connects TRBV20-1 to TRBJ1-2; tentative D call: TRBD1 (5 bases). Germline CDR1 reads DFQATT; CDR2 reads SNEGSKA (reference sequence). V was cut by 0 bases and J by 2 bases, with 10 bases left in between. The CDR3 covers 14 residues. The DNA of the CDR3 is TGCAGTGCTAGAGATCTGGAGGGGAACTATGGCTACACCTTC. This encodes CSARDLEGNYGYTF.

This clonotype was seen more than once but under ten times. This chain joins TRBV10-3 and TRBJ1-4; D ambiguous. The CDR3 length is 13 residues. Trimming stripped 5 bases from V and 3 bases from J, with 7 bases between. Germline values: CDR1 ENHRY, CDR2 SYGVKD. Here the CDR3 DNA reads TGTGCCATCAGTCCTGCGGCTAATGAAAAACTGTTTTTT. Translating gives CAISPAANEKLFF.

This clonotype was seen at least ten times. The chain employs TRBV28 and TRBJ1-2; the match to TRBD1 covers 7 bases. In germline, CDR1 is MDHEN, CDR2 SYDVKM. The CDR3 contains 13 residues. V gave up 6 bases and J gave up 4 bases; unmatched junction bases: 5. The chain's CDR3 is CASSNRDSYGYTF. CDR3 bases: TGTGCCAGCAGCAACCGGGACAGCTATGGCTACACCTTC.

This sequence joins TRBV10-2 and TRBJ2-5, with D possibly matching TRBD1 (6 bases). The CDR3 consists of 16 residues. V lost 2 bases and J 4 bases, leaving 17 bases between the germline ends. CDR1 and CDR2 from the germline V gene are WSHSY and SAAADI. Here the CDR3 DNA reads TGCGCCAGCAGTGAGCCGACGTTAGTGGGGGCAGAGACCCAGTACTTC. The encoded protein is CASSEPTLVGAETQYF.

This clonotype was recorded many times. This chain uses TRBV20-1 with TRBJ2-1; TRBD2 might be the D (5 bases). This CDR3 has 16 amino acids. V lost 3 bases and J 0 bases, leaving 15 bases between the germline ends. The germline V gene encodes CDR1 DFQATT and CDR2 SNEGSKA (reference sequence). The CDR3 reads CSARAIAKSSYNEQFF. The DNA for the CDR3 is TGCAGTGCTAGGGCGATAGCGAAGAGCTCCTACAATGAGCAGTTCTTC.

This clonotype was found a few times. The chain carries TRBV20-1 and TRBJ1-5; 9 positions match TRBD1. The CDR3 totals 13 residues. The germline V gene encodes CDR1 DFQATT and CDR2 SNEGSKA (reference sequence). Trimming cost V 6 bases and J 4 bases; bases outside gene matches: 4. CDR3 sequence: CSALGTGNQPQHF. The CDR3 DNA is TGCAGTGCCCTTGGGACAGGGAATCAGCCCCAGCATTTT.

This clonotype was counted between two and nine times. The V call is TRBV28, the J call TRBJ2-6; D call uncertain. The germline CDR1 and CDR2 sequences are MDHEN and SYDVKM. Trimming took off 3 bases at V and 4 bases at J, with 10 bases between the two ends. This CDR3 contains 15 residues. This CDR3 is CASSFERSGANVLTF. In DNA, the CDR3 is TGTGCCAGCAGTTTCGAGAGATCAGGGGCCAACGTCCTGACTTTC.

As regards this clonotype: A much larger clone is a single base away; this may be a read error. V and J are TRBV6-7 and TRBJ1-5; D call uncertain. TRBV6-7 carries the ORF label, with uncertain function. The CDR3 covers 11 residues. Between the trimmed V and J ends, which lost 4 bases and 5 bases, there was a span of 3 bases. In nucleotides, the CDR3 is TGTGCCAGCAGTTGTGATCAGCCCCAGCATTTT. Its protein is CASSCDQPQHF.

This clonotype was seen many times. The rearrangement uses TRBV2 and TRBJ1-2; D unclear. The V gene's germline CDR1 is SNHLY and CDR2 FYNNEI. This CDR3 is 12 amino acids long. Trimming left V 3 bases short and J 4 bases short, with 6 bases between. CDR3 loop: CASSDGTYGYTF. The CDR3 DNA follows: TGTGCCAGCAGTGACGGCACCTATGGCTACACCTTC.

This clonotype was detected only a few times. The gene calls are TRBV14 and TRBJ2-1; 10 bases are a match to TRBD1. The germline V gene encodes CDR1 SGHDN and CDR2 FVKESK. The V segment lost 1 base and the J segment 2 bases; nucleotides outside the gene matches: 2. The CDR3 runs to 16 residues. In DNA, the CDR3 is TGTGCCAGCAGCCAAGCCGGGACAGGGGCCTACAATGAGCAGTTCTTC. It codes for CASSQAGTGAYNEQFF.

As for this clonotype: An end of the junction differs from the germline gene, which may be a read error. The chain combines TRBV5-6 with TRBJ2-1; no reliable D call. In germline, CDR1 is SGHDT, CDR2 YYEEEE. The CDR3 runs 11 residues. The CDR3 spells CASGLAAEQFF. The CDR3 DNA reads as TGTGCCAGCGGCTTGGCGGCTGAGCAGTTCTTC.

This clonotype was counted between two and nine times. The chain carries TRBV6-2 or TRBV6-3 and TRBJ2-7; D possibly corresponds to TRBD2 (5 bases). Per the germline V gene, CDR1 is MNHEY and CDR2 is SVGEGT. The CDR3 consists of 16 residues. V was pared by 0 bases and J by 5 bases, with 17 bases between. The CDR3 bases are TGTGCCAGCAGTTACTCTGGATTGGGGAGAGTACACGAGCAGTACTTC. Amino acid sequence: CASSYSGLGRVHEQYF.

This clonotype turned up a few times. The V and J genes are TRBV10-3 and TRBJ1-2, with a tentative D call TRBD1 (6 bases). V was trimmed by 3 bases and J by 3 bases, leaving 11 bases between them. Per the germline V gene, CDR1 is ENHRY and CDR2 is SYGVKD. There are 14 residues in the CDR3. The CDR3 here is CAISELGQYYGYTF. DNA for the CDR3: TGTGCCATCAGTGAACTCGGACAGTACTATGGCTACACCTTC.

This chain links TRBV5-1 with TRBJ1-1; tentative D call: TRBD1 (5 bases). V lost 7 bases and J 2 bases, leaving 12 bases between the germline ends. CDR1 SGHRS and CDR2 YFSETQ come from the germline V gene. The CDR3 is made up of 13 amino acids. For the CDR3, the DNA is TGCGCCAGCCATTCGACAGCAAACACTGAAGCTTTCTTT. It is translated as CASHSTANTEAFF.

This chain uses TRBV7-2 with TRBJ1-5; D not resolved. CDR3 length: 16 amino acids. V was clipped by 5 bases and J by 0 bases, with 14 bases between them. Germline-derived CDR1 and CDR2 are SGHTA and FQGNSA. In DNA, the CDR3 is TGTGCCAGCAGCCCCTACCACACTATTAGCAATCAGCCCCAGCATTTT. Its protein product is CASSPYHTISNQPQHF.

The chain couples TRBV30 to TRBJ1-1, with TRBD1 identical over 10 bases. V lost 6 bases, J lost 11 bases, and 9 bases stayed unmatched. The V gene's germline CDR1 is GTSNPN and CDR2 SVGIG (reference sequence). This CDR3 spans 12 amino acids. The DNA for the CDR3 is TGTGCCTGCACACCCCCGGGACAGGGGGCTTTCTTT. It codes for CACTPPGQGAFF.

This clonotype was detected a few times. This chain joins TRBV10-3 and TRBJ1-5, with D possibly matching TRBD1 (5 bases). V shed 0 bases and J shed 6 bases, with 15 bases lying between them. CDR3 size: 16 residues. In germline, CDR1 is ENHRY, CDR2 SYGVKD. CDR3 in DNA: TGTGCCATCAGTGAGTCTAGGCTGGGTGGGGGTCAGCCCCAGCATTTT. Translating it yields CAISESRLGGGQPQHF.

The V gene is TRBV12-3 or TRBV12-4, the J gene TRBJ2-3; 13 bases are a match to TRBD2. V dropped 7 bases and J dropped 4; count of bases not matched to a gene: 5. The CDR3 totals 15 residues. The CDR3 region has the DNA TGTGCCAGCACCTGGACTAGCGGGGGCGCAGATACGCAGTATTTT. Protein sequence: CASTWTSGGADTQYF.

This clonotype was picked up a small number of times. The chain employs TRBV5-1 and TRBJ2-1, with 8 bases aligning to TRBD2. The V segment lost 5 bases and the J segment 10 bases; nucleotides outside the gene matches: 8. CDR3 size: 13 residues. The V gene's germline CDR1 is SGHRS and CDR2 YFSETQ. The CDR3 DNA is TGCGCCAGCAGGGGACTAGAGCAATGGGAGCAGTTCTTC. Protein: CASRGLEQWEQFF.

With respect to this clonotype: Compared with germline, one end of the junction differs, possibly owing to a read error. V gene TRBV20-1 combines with J gene TRBJ1-4, with D possibly being TRBD1 (5 bases). The germline V gene has CDR1 DFQATT and CDR2 SNEGSKA (reference sequence). The CDR3 runs to 11 residues. This CDR3 is CSASSQRGNSF. The CDR3 DNA reads TGCAGTGCTAGTTCACAGCGGGGGAATAGTTTT.